The 31 T cell receptor beta chains presented below share a single source sample, sequenced in a study of control samples from healthy donors and cancer patients. Repertoires were generated with immunoSEQ multiplex PCR, while TCRdb's copy carries only in-frame clones and drops some. The table shows about 410,000 clones, with about 93% occurring only once. The sequenced sample consisted of PBMCs. The receptors originated from a man aged 35 to 55 with head and neck cancer.

This rearrangement joins TRBV5-1 to TRBJ2-3, with 10 bases identical to TRBD1. After removal of 4 bases from V and 5 bases from J, the junction contained 13 bases not matched to a gene. This CDR3 is built from 17 residues. The germline V gene has CDR1 SGHRS and CDR2 YFSETQ. The CDR3 DNA follows: TGCGCCAGCAGCCTCTGGGCTGGGGACAGGGGAATAGATACGCAGTATTTT. Translation: CASSLWAGDRGIDTQYF.

The chain links TRBV7-3 to TRBJ2-3; D remains unclear. Deletions cut 0 bases from V and 4 bases from J, with 5 bases between. The CDR3 is made up of 13 amino acids. Germline V gives CDR1 SGHTA, CDR2 FQGTGA. CDR3 protein: CASSLTPADTQYF. DNA for the CDR3: TGTGCCAGCAGCTTAACCCCCGCAGATACGCAGTATTTT.

This rearrangement joins TRBV27 to TRBJ1-2; unclear D gene. Germline V gene sequence: CDR1 MNHEY, CDR2 SMNVEV (reference sequence). CDR3 length equals 13 residues. V was shortened by 6 bases and J by 5 bases, with 13 bases between the two germline ends. Here the CDR3 DNA reads TGTGCCAGCAGGGCTGGGTTGACATATGGCTACACCTTC. It translates to CASRAGLTYGYTF.

The V call is TRBV27, the J call TRBJ1-5; 7 bases agree with TRBD1. Trimming removed 3 bases from V and 2 bases from J; junction bases left unmatched: 7. Germline CDR1 is MNHEY and CDR2 is SMNVEV (reference sequence). The CDR3 runs 16 residues. DNA for the CDR3: TGTGCCAGCAGTTTTAGGGCCGGGACAGGCAATCAGCCCCAGCATTTT. It translates to CASSFRAGTGNQPQHF.

The chain is built from TRBV25-1 and TRBJ2-3; no firm D call. V was cut by 3 bases and J by 2 bases, with 6 bases left in between. This CDR3 has 13 residues. The germline V gene has CDR1 MGHDK and CDR2 SYGVNS. CDR3 bases: TGTGCCAGCAGTGAGACGAACACAGATACGCAGTATTTT. Its translation: CASSETNTDTQYF.

This chain joins TRBV19 and TRBJ1-1, with 7 bases aligning to TRBD1. The CDR3 sequence is 14 residues long. V shed 7 bases and J 1 base; nucleotides not matched to a gene: 6. The germline gives CDR1 LNHDA, CDR2 SQIVND (reference sequence). CDR3 residues: CASIRTGENTEAFF. The CDR3 DNA reads as TGTGCCAGTATTCGGACAGGCGAGAACACTGAAGCTTTCTTT.

This chain links TRBV4-3 with TRBJ1-4; 11 nucleotides align to TRBD1. The germline V gene has CDR1 LGHNA and CDR2 YSLEER. V was clipped by 4 bases and J by 9 bases; unmatched bases: 7. The CDR3 has 15 residues. This CDR3 is CASSPQDRGLKKLFF. The CDR3 coding sequence is TGCGCCAGCAGCCCCCAGGACAGGGGGCTGAAAAAACTGTTTTTT.

V usage is TRBV7-8 and J usage is TRBJ2-7; the D gene is possibly TRBD2 (7 bases). Germline CDR1 reads SGHVS; CDR2 reads FQNEAQ. Between the trimmed V and J ends, which lost 1 base and 0 bases, there was a span of 16 bases. This CDR3 has 17 residues. The CDR3 sequence is CASSLGGGGRSSYEQYF. Written as DNA, the CDR3 is TGTGCCAGCAGCTTAGGAGGGGGGGGGCGAAGCTCCTACGAGCAGTACTTC.

CDR3 DNA: TGTGCCAGCAGCCCTGGACAGGGCTACAATGAGCAGTTCTTC. Translation gives CASSPGQGYNEQFF. The chain is built from TRBV6-2 or TRBV6-3 and TRBJ2-1; 8 bases are shared with TRBD1. From germline, CDR1 is MNHEY and CDR2 SVGEGT. V shed 6 bases and J 3 bases; nucleotides not matched to a gene: 4. The CDR3 has 14 residues.

This clone was seen a single time. The J gene is TRBJ1-1, the V gene TRBV27; 8 nucleotides line up with TRBD1. The trim removed 5 bases at V and 2 bases at J, leaving 4 bases unmatched. This CDR3 is built from 14 residues. CDR1 is MNHEY, CDR2 SMNVEV, per germline (reference sequence). DNA for the CDR3: TGTGCCAGCAGTGGGGACAGGATCAACACTGAAGCTTTCTTT. Translation gives CASSGDRINTEAFF.

The chain carries TRBV18 and TRBJ1-2; 11 bases align to TRBD1. The CDR3 covers 15 residues. Germline assignment: CDR1 KGHSH and CDR2 LQKENI. The V gene end was trimmed by 2 bases and the J gene end by 3 bases; junction bases not matched to a gene: 2. CDR3 region: CASSPRDRGDYGYTF. The CDR3 nucleotides read TGTGCCAGCTCACCAAGGGACAGGGGGGACTATGGCTACACCTTC.

The genes are TRBV30 and TRBJ1-6; maybe TRBD1 (5 bases). V was pared by 4 bases and J by 10 bases, with 11 bases between. CDR1 is GTSNPN, CDR2 SVGIG, per germline (reference sequence). The CDR3 extends over 12 amino acids. The CDR3 loop is CAWIGEGSPLHF. The DNA for the CDR3 is TGTGCCTGGATAGGGGAAGGGTCACCCCTCCACTTT. Full variable domain (remainder filled in from reference TRBV30 and TRBJ1-6): SQTIHQWPATLVQPVGSPLSLECTVEGTSNPNLYWYRQAAGRGLQLLFYSVGIGQISSEVPQNLSASRPQDRQFILSSKKLLLSDSGFYLCAWIGEGSPLHFGNGTRLTVT.

The chain is built from TRBV19 and TRBJ1-3; D gene ambiguous. Germline-derived CDR1 and CDR2 are LNHDA and SQIVND (reference sequence). This CDR3 is 15 amino acids long. V lost 4 bases to trimming and J lost 4 bases, with 14 bases between them. The CDR3 nucleotides read TGTGCCAGTAGTACTTACGGGGAATCGGGAAACACCATATATTTT. It translates to CASSTYGESGNTIYF.

V and J are TRBV19 and TRBJ1-2, with 10 bases matching TRBD1. The length of the CDR3 is 12 residues. Per the germline V gene, CDR1 is LNHDA and CDR2 is SQIVND (reference sequence). Germline trimming cut 9 bases from V and 5 bases from J; bases unmatched to any gene: 3. CDR3 bases: TGTGCCAGGTGGGACAGGGGTTATGGCTACACCTTC. It is translated as CARWDRGYGYTF. Using reference TRBV19 and TRBJ1-2 for the parts outside the CDR3, the full variable domain is DGGITQSPKYLFRKEGQNVTLSCEQNLNHDAMYWYRQDPGQGLRLIYYSQIVNDFQKGDIAEGYSVSREKKESFPLTVTSAQKNPTAFYLCARWDRGYGYTFGSGTRLTVV.

This rearrangement joins TRBV11-3 to TRBJ2-7; perhaps TRBD1 as D (5 bases). This CDR3 is 13 amino acids long. V gave up 3 bases and J gave up 0 bases, with 6 bases separating them. In germline, CDR1 is SGHNT, CDR2 YENEEA. The CDR3 DNA follows: TGTGCCAGCAGCTTCACAGGCTCCTACGAGCAGTACTTC. This translates into CASSFTGSYEQYF. The whole variable domain, filled in from reference TRBV11-3 and TRBJ2-7, reads EAGVVQSPRYKIIEKKQPVAFWCNPISGHNTLYWYLQNLGQGPELLIRYENEEAVDDSQLPKDRFSAERLKGVDSTLKIQPAELGDSAVYLCASSFTGSYEQYFGPGTRLTVT.

This rearrangement joins TRBV4-3 to TRBJ2-2, with D uncertain. Trimming removed 1 base from V and 5 bases from J, with 11 bases in between. Looked up from germline, CDR1 is LGHNA and CDR2 is YSLEER. The CDR3 is made up of 15 amino acids. CDR3 protein: CASSQVEGRTGELFF. The CDR3 DNA is TGCGCCAGCAGCCAAGTAGAAGGCAGGACCGGGGAGCTGTTTTTT.

The V call is TRBV4-2, the J call TRBJ1-1; D unresolved. V was pared by 4 bases and J by 1 base, with 10 bases between. CDR3 size: 14 residues. Germline CDR1 is LGHNA and CDR2 is YNFKEQ. The DNA of the CDR3 is TGTGCCAGCAGCCTCAGACGGACGAACACTGAAGCTTTCTTT. It is translated as CASSLRRTNTEAFF.

The genes are TRBV6-5 and TRBJ2-7, with 9 bases identical to TRBD1. The CDR3 is made up of 14 amino acids. The J segment lost 4 bases and the V segment lost 6 bases, leaving 7 bases of the junction unmatched. The germline CDR1 and CDR2 sequences are MNHEY and SVGAGI. The CDR3 protein is CASRWGQGDYEQYF. As DNA, the CDR3 is TGTGCCAGCAGATGGGGACAGGGAGATTACGAGCAGTACTTC.

The chain employs TRBV10-2 and TRBJ2-7; TRBD2 aligns across 9 bases. The ends lost 4 bases at V and 4 bases at J; junction bases unmatched: 5. The CDR3 length is 14 residues. Germline CDR1 reads WSHSY; CDR2 reads SAAADI. The CDR3 reads CASSGQREVYEQYF. CDR3 coding DNA: TGCGCCAGCAGTGGCCAGCGGGAGGTATACGAGCAGTACTTC.

This clone was recorded a few times. The J gene is TRBJ2-3, the V gene TRBV5-1, with D unresolved. CDR3 size: 15 residues. Trimming stripped 0 bases from V and 5 bases from J, with 13 bases between. Germline V gives CDR1 SGHRS, CDR2 YFSETQ. CDR3 sequence (DNA): TGCGCCAGCAGCTTGGGCCCGGTGTCTGGAGATACGCAGTATTTT. Encoded protein: CASSLGPVSGDTQYF.

This clone was counted only a few times. The V call is TRBV7-2, the J call TRBJ2-1; TRBD2 matches at 13 bases. Trimming took 4 bases from V and 0 from J; bases not matched to a gene: 3. The CDR3 runs 17 residues. Per germline, CDR1 SGHTA and CDR2 FQGNSA. CDR3 nucleotides: TGTGCCAGCAGCTCCACTAGCGGGGGGGGCTCCTACAATGAGCAGTTCTTC. Translated: CASSSTSGGGSYNEQFF. The complete variable domain, with remaining parts taken from reference TRBV7-2 and TRBJ2-1, reads GAGVSQSPSNKVTEKGKDVELRCDPISGHTALYWYRQSLGQGLEFLIYFQGNSAPDKSGLPSDRFSAERTGGSVSTLTIQRTQQEDSAVYLCASSSTSGGGSYNEQFFGPGTRLTVL.

This clone was detected once. The rearrangement links TRBV28 to TRBJ2-5, with D unresolved. The CDR3 is 16 residues long. Trimming cost V 3 bases and J 2 bases, with 16 bases left between them. The germline CDR1 and CDR2 sequences are MDHEN and SYDVKM. CDR3 nucleotides: TGTGCCAGCAGTTTCTCGCCCCCATTCTTTCAAGAGACCCAGTACTTC. It specifies CASSFSPPFFQETQYF. Based on the CDR3 plus reference TRBV28 and TRBJ2-5, the full variable domain is DVKVTQSSRYLVKRTGEKVFLECVQDMDHENMFWYRQDPGLGLRLIYFSYDVKMKEKGDIPEGYSVSREKKERFSLILESASTNQTSMYLCASSFSPPFFQETQYFGPGTRLLVL.

The rearrangement uses TRBV30 and TRBJ2-2; D gene unclear. The V end was cut by 4 bases, the J end by 7 bases, with 7 bases between. Germline V gene sequence: CDR1 GTSNPN, CDR2 SVGIG (reference sequence). CDR3 length: 11 residues. The CDR3 sequence is CAWTAVGELFF. The CDR3 bases are TGTGCCTGGACCGCTGTCGGGGAGCTGTTTTTT.

The chain has TRBV7-9 and TRBJ1-3, with D possibly being TRBD1 (6 bases). From germline, CDR1 is SEHNR and CDR2 FQNEAQ (reference sequence). The CDR3 is made up of 16 amino acids. Trimming removed 2 bases from V and 3 bases from J, with 14 bases in between. The CDR3 loop is CASSLMVGAGGNTIYF. For the CDR3, the DNA is TGTGCCAGCAGCTTAATGGTGGGGGCTGGTGGAAACACCATATATTTT.

This clone was counted only a few times. The chain joins TRBV5-6 to TRBJ2-5; tentatively, D is TRBD2 (5 bases). CDR1 and CDR2 (germline): SGHDT, YYEEEE. V was clipped by 5 bases and J by 1 base, with 15 bases between them. CDR3 length: 15 amino acids. CDR3 coding DNA: TGTGCCAGCAGGGCGGTTCGAGGGATCCAAGAGACCCAGTACTTC. It specifies CASRAVRGIQETQYF.

The rearrangement uses TRBV7-2 and TRBJ1-1; D ambiguous. V dropped 1 base and J dropped 1 base, with 7 bases sitting between them. CDR1 is SGHTA, CDR2 FQGNSA, per germline. The CDR3 covers 14 residues. This CDR3 reads CASSLETRNTEAFF. The CDR3, as DNA: TGTGCCAGCAGCTTAGAGACAAGGAACACTGAAGCTTTCTTT.

The chain has TRBV6-1 and TRBJ1-2, with TRBD1 identical over 7 bases. The CDR3 is made up of 15 amino acids. J was trimmed by 4 bases and V by 2 bases; bases with no gene match: 7. CDR1 MNHNS and CDR2 SASEGT come from the germline V gene. The DNA of the CDR3 is TGTGCCAGCAGTGAACTGGCAGGGGGTAGCTATGGCTACACCTTC. Protein: CASSELAGGSYGYTF.

The chain joins TRBV28 to TRBJ1-2, with TRBD1 as a possible D gene (5 bases). Deletions cut 8 bases from V and 3 bases from J, with 16 bases between. Germline assignment: CDR1 MDHEN and CDR2 SYDVKM. The CDR3 totals 14 residues. The CDR3 protein is CASRRDGGDYGYTF. The CDR3 DNA sequence: TGTGCCAGCCGGAGGGATGGAGGGGACTATGGCTACACCTTC.

This sequence joins TRBV19 and TRBJ2-7; maybe TRBD1 (6 bases). In germline, CDR1 is LNHDA, CDR2 SQIVND (reference sequence). The CDR3 totals 13 residues. Trimming took off 10 bases at V and 1 base at J, with 14 bases between the two ends. The CDR3 region has the DNA TGTGCCACCGCACGGACAGCATCCTACGAGCAGTACTTC. Translated, it gives CATARTASYEQYF. Complete variable domain (other parts from reference TRBV19 and TRBJ2-7): DGGITQSPKYLFRKEGQNVTLSCEQNLNHDAMYWYRQDPGQGLRLIYYSQIVNDFQKGDIAEGYSVSREKKESFPLTVTSAQKNPTAFYLCATARTASYEQYFGPGTRLTVT.

The chain links TRBV27 to TRBJ1-2; 7 bases align to TRBD1. The V gene end was trimmed by 5 bases and the J gene end by 8 bases; junction bases not matched to a gene: 14. CDR3 length: 15 amino acids. From germline, CDR1 is MNHEY and CDR2 SMNVEV (reference sequence). CDR3 protein: CASSPRDRPLVGYTF. CDR3 coding DNA: TGTGCCAGCAGTCCTCGGGACAGACCCCTGGTAGGCTACACCTTC.

This rearrangement joins TRBV5-1 to TRBJ2-2; weak D call: TRBD2 (5 bases). This CDR3 is 14 amino acids long. The V end lost 0 bases, the J end lost 5 bases, and 8 bases lay between the germline ends. From germline, CDR1 is SGHRS and CDR2 YFSETQ. The CDR3 region is CASSLASGTGELFF. The CDR3 coding sequence is TGCGCCAGCAGCTTGGCCTCGGGAACCGGGGAGCTGTTTTTT.